This T cell receptor (beta chain) stems from a study of OX40 agonist ivuxolimab in advanced cancers. Study information: In this cohort, patients received ivuxolimab, an agonistic anti-OX40 (CD134) antibody.

The method was immunoSEQ multiplex PCR; TCRdb's version includes in-frame clones alone and lacks a portion of them. Of tens of thousands of clones in the sample, approximately 81% are singletons; the top ten hold 4.7%. Trimming cost V 1 base and J 6 bases, with 13 bases left between them. The CDR3 totals 14 residues. Germline loops: CDR1 SGHTA, CDR2 FQGNSA. Samples of blood were obtained at baseline, on cycle 4 day 1, and on cycle 7 day 1. Concerning this clone: Its cognate antigen is unknown.

Findings and limits, study-wide: On average, a greater number of expanded clones characterised CD8+ T cells relative to CD4+. There was clonal expansion of CD4+ and CD8+ blood T cells by week 6 at 0.1 to 3.0 mg/kg.

The sample here was CD4+ or CD8+ T cells sorted from blood, taken in a trial of the OX40 agonist ivuxolimab. The source is an adult with an advanced solid tumor such as melanoma, head and neck, liver or kidney cancer. This rearrangement joins TRBV7-2 to TRBJ2-7; the D call may be TRBD1 or TRBD2 (5 bases each). CDR3 in DNA: TGTGCCAGCAGCTTAGTGGGTTCAGGGACCGAGCAGTACTTC. Translating it yields CASSLVGSGTEQYF.